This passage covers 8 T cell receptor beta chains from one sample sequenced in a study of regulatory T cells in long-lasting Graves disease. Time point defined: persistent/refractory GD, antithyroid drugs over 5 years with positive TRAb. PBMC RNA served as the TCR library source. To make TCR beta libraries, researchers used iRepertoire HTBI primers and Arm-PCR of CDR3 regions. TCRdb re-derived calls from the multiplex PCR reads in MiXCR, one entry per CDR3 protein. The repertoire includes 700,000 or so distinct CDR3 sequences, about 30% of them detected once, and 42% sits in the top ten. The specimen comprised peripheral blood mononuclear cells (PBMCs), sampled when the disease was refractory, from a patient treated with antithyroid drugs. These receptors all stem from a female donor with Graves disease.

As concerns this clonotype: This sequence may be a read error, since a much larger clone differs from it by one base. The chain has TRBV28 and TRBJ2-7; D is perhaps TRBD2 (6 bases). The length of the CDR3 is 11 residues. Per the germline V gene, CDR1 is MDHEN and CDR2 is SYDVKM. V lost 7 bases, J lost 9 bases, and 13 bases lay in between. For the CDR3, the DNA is TGTGCCAGCATCCGGCGGGGAGCGCAGTACTTC. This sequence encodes CASIRRGAQYF.

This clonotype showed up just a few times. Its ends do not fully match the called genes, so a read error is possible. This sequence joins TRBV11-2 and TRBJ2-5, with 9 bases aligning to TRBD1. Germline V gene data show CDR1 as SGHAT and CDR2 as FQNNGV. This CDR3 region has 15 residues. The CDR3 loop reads CASSLGGTGRETRYF. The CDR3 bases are TGTGCCAGCAGCTTGGGCGGGACAGGGAGAGAGACCCGGTACTTC.

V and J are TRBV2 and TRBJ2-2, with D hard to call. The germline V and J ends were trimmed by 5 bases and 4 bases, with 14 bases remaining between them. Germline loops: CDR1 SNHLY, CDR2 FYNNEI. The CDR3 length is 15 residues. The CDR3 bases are TGTGCCAGCAGTCCCACCTTAAACCCCACCGGGGAGCTGTTTTTT. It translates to CASSPTLNPTGELFF.

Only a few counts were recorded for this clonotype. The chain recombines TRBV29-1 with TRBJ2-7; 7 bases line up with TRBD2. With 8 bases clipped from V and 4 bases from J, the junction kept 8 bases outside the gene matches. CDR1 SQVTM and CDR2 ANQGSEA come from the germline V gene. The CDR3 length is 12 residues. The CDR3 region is CSWGGSRYEQYF. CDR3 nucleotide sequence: TGCAGCTGGGGCGGGAGTAGGTACGAGCAGTACTTC.

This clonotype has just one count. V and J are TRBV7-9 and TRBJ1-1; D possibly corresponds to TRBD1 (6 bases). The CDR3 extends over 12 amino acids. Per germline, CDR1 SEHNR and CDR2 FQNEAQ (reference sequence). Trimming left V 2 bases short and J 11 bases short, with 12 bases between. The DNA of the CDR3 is TGTGCCAGCAGCTTATGGGGGCAGATTGCTTTCTTT. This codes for CASSLWGQIAFF.

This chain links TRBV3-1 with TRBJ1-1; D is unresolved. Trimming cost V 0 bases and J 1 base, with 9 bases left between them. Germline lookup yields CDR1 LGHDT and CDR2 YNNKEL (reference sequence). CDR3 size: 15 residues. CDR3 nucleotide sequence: TGTGCCAGCAGCCAAGATACGGAGGGGAACACTGAAGCTTTCTTT. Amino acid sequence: CASSQDTEGNTEAFF.

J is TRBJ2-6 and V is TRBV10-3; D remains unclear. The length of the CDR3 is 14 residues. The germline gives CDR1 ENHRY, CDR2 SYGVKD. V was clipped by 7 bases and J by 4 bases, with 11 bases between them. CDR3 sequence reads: CAITEMTGANVLTF. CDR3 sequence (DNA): TGTGCCATCACAGAGATGACAGGGGCCAACGTCCTGACTTTC.

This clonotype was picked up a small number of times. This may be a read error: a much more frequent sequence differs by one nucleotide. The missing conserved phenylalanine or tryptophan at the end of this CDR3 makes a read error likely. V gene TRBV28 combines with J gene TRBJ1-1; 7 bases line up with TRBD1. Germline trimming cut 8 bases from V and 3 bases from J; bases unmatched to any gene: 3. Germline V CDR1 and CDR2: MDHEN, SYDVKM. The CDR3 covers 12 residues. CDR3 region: CASWDRDTEAFS. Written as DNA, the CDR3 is TGTGCCAGCTGGGACAGAGACACTGAAGCTTTCTCT.